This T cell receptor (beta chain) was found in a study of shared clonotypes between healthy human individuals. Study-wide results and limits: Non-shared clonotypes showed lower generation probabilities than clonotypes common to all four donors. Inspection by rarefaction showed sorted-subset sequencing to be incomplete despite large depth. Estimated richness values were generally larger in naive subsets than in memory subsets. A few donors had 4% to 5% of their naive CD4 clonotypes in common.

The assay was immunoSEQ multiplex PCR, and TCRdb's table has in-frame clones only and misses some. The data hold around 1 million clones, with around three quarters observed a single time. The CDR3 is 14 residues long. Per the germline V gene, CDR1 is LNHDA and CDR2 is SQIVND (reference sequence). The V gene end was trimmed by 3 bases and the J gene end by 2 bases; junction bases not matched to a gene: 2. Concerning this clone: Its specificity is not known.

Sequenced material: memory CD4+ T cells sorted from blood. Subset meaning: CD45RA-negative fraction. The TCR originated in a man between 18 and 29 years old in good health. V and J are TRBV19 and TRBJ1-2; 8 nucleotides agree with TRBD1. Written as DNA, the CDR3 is TGTGCCAGTAGTATTTGGGACAGGAACTATGGCTACACCTTC. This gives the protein CASSIWDRNYGYTF.